Here is one TCR beta chain with its context. What this receptor recognizes is not known. Qualities for individual bases were not recorded, and no much larger clone is one base off. In total, approximately 610 healthy bone marrow donors made up the cohort. At the time of sampling, all cohort members were nominally healthy, though unrecorded immune exposures were likely present. The donor was CMV seropositive and was included in the group of 250 to 300 seropositive cohort members. Each donor provided a peripheral blood sample, and peripheral blood mononuclear cells were used for TCR beta sequencing. The Qiagen DNeasy Blood Extraction Kit was used to extract genomic DNA from the blood cell samples. V sheds 5 bases and J sheds 9 bases, leaving 11 bases between their ends. Taken from the germline V gene, the CDR1 and CDR2 loops are SGHAT and FQNNGV. From the cysteine up to the phenylalanine, the CDR3 has a length of 11 residues. Only CDR3 DNA remains: 33 bases, in frame from the first base.

Library preparation used the immunoSEQ multiplex PCR assay. A mixture of 60 forward primers for TCR Vbeta segments and 13 reverse primers for TCR Jbeta segments was used in the multiplex PCR. A multiplex PCR assay on genomic DNA amplified the CDR3 region of rearranged TCR beta genes. Amplified TCR beta libraries were sequenced as 87-base-pair reads on the Illumina HiSeq System. The authors processed their data as follows. A later analysis counted tens of millions of unique TCR beta chains across the 600 to 850 repertoires, and about 10 million of these chains were shared by at least two donors. A nearest-neighbor algorithm error-corrected the raw reads and collapsed the reads into unique sequences, merging closely related sequences to remove PCR and sequencing errors. CDR3 sequences were aligned to IMGT reference sequences to assign V, D and J gene segments. Each retained sequence needed at least a six-nucleotide match to both a V gene segment and a J gene segment. Rearrangements were classified as productive when the CDR3 lacked stop codons and remained in frame with V and J, and all other rearrangements were classified as non-productive. Following IMGT convention, CDR3 was defined as the stretch from the second conserved V-encoded cysteine up to the conserved J-encoded phenylalanine. Sequences without an unambiguous match to a single V gene segment were excluded from the earlier analysis of about 600 of the donors. An earlier analysis of 587 of the donors classified V segments as functional when productive rearrangements were above 56.7% and as segregating when the standard deviation between donors was above 5%. A statistical classification framework was built for diagnosing cytomegalovirus status from the catalog of TCR beta chain sequences. In a later analysis, V and J genes were assigned by comparing TCR nucleotide sequences against IMGT/GENE-DB human TR gene sequences. The TCRdist pipeline was used in a later analysis to assign CDR3 sequences and most-parsimonious VDJ recombination scenarios. In a later analysis, each TCR beta chain was defined by its CDR3 amino acid sequence together with its V-gene family, and reads without a unique V-gene family were excluded. To address suspected cross-contamination and a sequencing artifact, a later analysis removed around 590 highly shared, low-generation-probability nucleotide sequences. A later analysis calculated a clonal expansion index for each public chain from normalized within-repertoire ranks of inferred template counts. In a later analysis, generation probabilities were computed with a VDJ recombination model fitted to out-of-frame rearrangements, and the resulting probabilities were checked against IGoR. In a later analysis, hypergeometric tests were used to score TCR-TCR, TCR-HLA and TCR-CMV co-occurrence, with a repertoire-size bias correction applied to TCR pairs. In a later analysis, false discovery rates were estimated by permuting HLA or CMV assignments 20 times. In a later analysis, co-occurring TCRs were grouped using DBSCAN, and TCRdist sequence similarity was added for clustering within HLA-allele-positive subsets. Repertoires with fewer than 30,000 or more than 120,000 public chains, plus five repertoires with anomalous nucleotide sharing, were excluded from co-occurrence clustering. This is the immuneACCESS table as TCRdb keeps it, with only in-frame sequences that have V and J called. A part of the clones is gone; compared with another copy, unresolved V genes explain less than half, and the rest is unexplained. D and trimming come from the DNA, and the V and J calls and clone size come from that table. Here the sample has 200,000 to 250,000 clones; 77% occur a single time. Less than 3% of the sample rests with the top ten.

The data derive from a study of cytomegalovirus exposure and HLA in healthy donors (dated by TCRdb to 2016 to 2017). Background on the whole study: According to an earlier analysis of several hundred of the donors, about 170 million T cells yielded roughly 100 million unique TCR beta sequences and about 300 Gb of sequence data. In a later genetic analysis, genome-wide SNP genotypes for about 55% of the roughly 700 donors were used, and that subset was treated as a discovery cohort. Alongside the repertoire data, information on donor age, sex, ethnicity and CMV serostatus was compiled. The T cell repertoires of several hundred subjects were profiled by immunosequencing and related to cytomegalovirus serostatus. Typing coverage differed by locus: A, B, C, DRB1 and DQB1 were typed in about 629-630 donors, DQA1 in approximately 520, DPA1 in around 600, and DPB1 in approximately 450. In an earlier analysis of over 550 of the donors, high-throughput TCR beta sequencing was used to judge whether each TCR beta V gene segment behaved as functional or pseudogenic. To study patterns of TCR occurrence, a later analysis re-analyzed previously published TCR beta repertoires from under 750 donors and added high-resolution HLA genotyping. High-throughput TCR immunosequencing, statistical association of individual TCRs with disease status, and machine learning were combined to predict cytomegalovirus infection status. HLA typing covered class I and class II loci at four-digit resolution. Roughly 300 gigabases of sequencing data and 70 million to 95 million unique TCR sequences made up an early release that covered around 640 HLA-typed donors. Among the roughly 390 genotyped donors, about 85% belonged to the genetic ancestry cluster associated with self-reported Caucasian donors. Because of strong linkage in the cohort, a few DR-DQ haplotypes were treated as single units for association and clustering. Among almost 400 genotyped donors of the cohort, an average of about 240,000 unique TCR beta nucleotide sequences were sequenced per donor, roughly 20% of them non-productive. Along with the roughly 670-subject first cohort, a separate validation cohort of more than 90 different subjects was used. The study was designed to test whether signatures of past pathogen exposure could be identified by cataloging public T cell receptors. All discovery cohort repertoires had been generated using a single sequencing platform. In the later analysis, no new phenotypic data were used to find candidate immune exposures; instead, reliance was placed on TCR beta sequences and their occurrence across donors.

Points the paper makes about the study in general: Because counts were too low, seventeen rarely observed V segments, including chromosome 9 orphons, were excluded from the earlier analysis of 587 of the donors. The authors suggested that the approach could potentially be generalized to other disease states and immunological phenotypes. Some IMGT-functional V segments, including TRBV6-2 and TRBV6-3, could not be distinguished by the 87-base-pair reads and were therefore excluded. While some public TCRs were present in many individuals, most TCR sequences turned up only very rarely across donors. Presence/absence analyses assumed roughly uniform sequencing depth across donors, an assumption that may not hold. In a later analysis, about 17,000 TCR beta sequences were associated with specific HLA alleles at a false discovery rate of 0.05. In a later analysis, HLA-associated TCR beta chains showed more clonal expansion and lower generation probabilities than non-associated chains that were equally common. The only immune exposure information available for the cohort was CMV serostatus. In an earlier analysis of about 540 of the donors, most TCR beta V segments were observed in productive rearrangements about 87% or about 30% of the time, broadly matching IMGT annotations. According to a later analysis, TCR association rates differed among HLA loci, with DRB1 alleles showing the most associated TCRs and HLA-C alleles showing the fewest. The classifier was reported to diagnose cytomegalovirus status with high specificity and sensitivity in both the original cohort and the validation cohort. This cohort had only TCR beta chains sequenced, and the lack of alpha or paired-chain data limited which features could be detected. A cluster of highly shared sequence variants was judged likely to be a technical artifact of the sequencing pipeline. A later genetic analysis reported fewer N-insertions in productive TCRs among donors in an Asian-associated ancestry cluster than the roughly 700-donor mean. A later analysis reported that several top co-occurrence clusters appeared linked to parvovirus B19, influenza, CMV and Epstein-Barr virus. Because HLA typing was unavailable for some donors at each locus, only the typed subset was used in association tests. Correlated functional status among segregating V segments might be attributable to linkage disequilibrium, but an unknown experimental factor could not be ruled out. A further reported finding was that TCR beta sequences accurately predicted the HLA-A and HLA-B alleles for most subjects in the first cohort. In a later analysis, most CMV-associated TCR beta chains were found to appear HLA-restricted, with HLA associations seemingly driven largely by CMV exposure. The study gave a list of 150 to 200 TCR beta chains associated with cytomegalovirus. V-gene and J-gene trimming of TCR beta chains was associated with a missense DCLRE1C variant in a later genetic analysis, and the association was replicated in an independent cohort. Assigning TCR associations to individual alleles was difficult when HLA alleles, especially DR and DQ, strongly co-occurred. In vitro tests confirmed that three of the cytomegalovirus-associated TCR beta chains recognize cytomegalovirus antigens.

This clonotype was sampled from a woman aged 60-70 years in good health and CMV-seropositive. The rearrangement combines TRBV11-2 with TRBJ2-7, with TRBD2 as a weak D call on 5 bases. Material for sequencing was PBMCs. At the DNA level, the sequence is TGTGCCAGCAGCCCCCGACTATGGCAGTACTTC. Its protein product is CASSPRLWQYF.